Given below is one T cell receptor beta chain in context. Its antigen is still unknown. No much larger clone exists at a distance of one base, and base qualities are not known. The time point label, as the study defines it: patch test 2, 6 weeks after DPC sensitization. What this sample's treatment or condition label stands for: therapeutic diphenylcyclopropenone sensitization with weekly scalp DPC. Blood at each patch-test visit was drawn before the patch test was applied. Eligible patients were aged 18 to 70, diagnosed with alopecia, deemed suitable for DPC therapy, and excluded if pregnant. Unfractionated whole blood was collected in Tempus Blood RNA tubes, and total RNA was extracted from that blood. Receptors were amplified or captured by RACE. Sequencing took place on a NextSeq 500. Library preparation attached unique molecular identifiers to individual cDNA molecules for quantitative, reproducible TCR counting. From each blood RNA sample, both TCR alpha and TCR beta chains were sequenced. Per the source publication's procedure: Samples had a median of about 90,000 TCRs, with a range from roughly 20,000 to 690,600. The Decombinator software suite was used to annotate V, J and CDR3 in the TCR reads. For the PS versus PT1 abundance plots, all samples were subsampled to the same number of TCRs (28,000). Expanded TCRs were defined as absent before sensitization and observed at least eight times at the 2-week time point. The raw public reads went through TCRdb reprocessing: fastp at Q25, MiXCR clone calling, in-frame beta chains kept. Rows are combined by CDR3 protein, so each entry shows the most common genes and DNA. The authors' filters were not applied to this entry. The sample contains some 100,000 distinct CDR3 sequences, 9.3% of them found a single time. The ten largest clones represent 2% to 2.5% of the sample.

The entry originates in a study of human T cells and chemical hapten exposure (dated by TCRdb to about 2021). Study-level background: For sensitization, 2% DPC in acetone was applied to a 2 cm by 2 cm area of upper inner arm skin. The libraries were sequenced as a pool, and the TCR yield per sample differed mostly because of small variations in library volumes within the pool. Peripheral blood TCR repertoire changes were tracked in vivo in alopecia patients during primary and secondary sensitization to the hapten diphenylcyclopropenone (DPC). Patient blood was sampled pre-sensitization (week 0) and at 2, 6 and about 24 weeks after DPC sensitization. Most of the patients in the cohort were female, and the cohort covered alopecia areata with under or over 50% scalp involvement, alopecia totalis and alopecia universalis. Under 30 alopecia patients gave blood for TCR sequencing at one to four time points (pre-sensitization, 2, 6 and 24 weeks). Patch testing was done on the upper back using Finn chambers containing 0.01% DPC, and results were scored after 6 days according to International Contact Dermatitis Research Group standards. Throughout the study period of about 23 weeks, patients also received therapeutic DPC doses to the scalp every week.

The CDR3 runs 15 residues from the cysteine to the phenylalanine. Just CDR3 DNA is preserved here, 45 bases in frame from base 1. V is reduced by 4 bases and J by 5 bases, leaving a spacing of 18 bases between them. From the germline V gene (reference sequence), CDR1 is SGHNT and CDR2 is YYREEE. General findings and caveats noted by the study authors: The number of PT1 expanded TCRs positively correlated with patch test score, significant at thresholds 8, 16 and 32 but not 4. DPC sensitization did not change how many TCRs were above 1 in 1000 frequency, and no evidence was found of alterations in global repertoire structure. Significantly more large CDR3 similarity clusters were formed by expanded TCRs than by pre-sensitization or healthy control sets, consistent with antigen-driven responses. Because every patient had alopecia, a presumed autoimmune disease, the patients' immune response might differ from that of healthy individuals. Repeated subsampling changed both the strength of the expansion versus patch-test correlation and the threshold at which that correlation became significant.

The rearrangement combines TRBV5-4 with TRBJ1-2; the D segment cannot be called with confidence. The origin of this receptor is a woman between 40 and 55 years old with alopecia areata. Some clones in this sample may be carry-over from other donors' samples. The starting material was whole blood, obtained in connection with sensitization to the hapten diphenylcyclopropenone (DPC). At the DNA level, the sequence is TGTGCCAGCAGCCCTACCGGGAACCTGGGTTATGGCTACACCTTC. Its protein product is CASSPTGNLGYGYTF.